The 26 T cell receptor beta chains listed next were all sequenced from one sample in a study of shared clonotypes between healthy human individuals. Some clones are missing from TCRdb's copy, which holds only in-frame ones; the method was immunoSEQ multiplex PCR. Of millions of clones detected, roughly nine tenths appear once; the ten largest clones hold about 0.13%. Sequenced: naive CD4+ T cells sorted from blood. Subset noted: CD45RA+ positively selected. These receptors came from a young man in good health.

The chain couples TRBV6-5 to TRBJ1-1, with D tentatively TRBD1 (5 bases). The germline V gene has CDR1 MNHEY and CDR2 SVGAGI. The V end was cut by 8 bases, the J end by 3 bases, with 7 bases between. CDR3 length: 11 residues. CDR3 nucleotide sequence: TGTGCCAGCTCGGGGGACACTGAAGCTTTCTTT. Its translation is CASSGDTEAFF.

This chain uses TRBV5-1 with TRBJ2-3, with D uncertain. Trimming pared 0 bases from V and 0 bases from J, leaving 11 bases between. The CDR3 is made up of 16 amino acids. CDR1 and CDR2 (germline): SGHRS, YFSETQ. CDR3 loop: CASSLVATGSTDTQYF. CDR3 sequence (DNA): TGCGCCAGCAGCTTGGTCGCGACGGGCAGCACAGATACGCAGTATTTT.

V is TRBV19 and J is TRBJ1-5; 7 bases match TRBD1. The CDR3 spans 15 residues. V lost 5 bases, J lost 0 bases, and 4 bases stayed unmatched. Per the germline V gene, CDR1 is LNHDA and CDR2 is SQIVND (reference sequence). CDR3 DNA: TGTGCCAGTAGTTCGGGACAGCATAGCAATCAGCCCCAGCATTTT. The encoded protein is CASSSGQHSNQPQHF.

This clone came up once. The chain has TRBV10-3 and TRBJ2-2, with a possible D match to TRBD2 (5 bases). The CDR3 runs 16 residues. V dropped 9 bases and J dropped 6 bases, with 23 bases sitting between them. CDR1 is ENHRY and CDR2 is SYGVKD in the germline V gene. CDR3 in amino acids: CAIGSGEAGSSGELFF. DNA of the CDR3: TGTGCCATTGGGAGCGGTGAGGCAGGATCGTCCGGGGAGCTGTTTTTT.

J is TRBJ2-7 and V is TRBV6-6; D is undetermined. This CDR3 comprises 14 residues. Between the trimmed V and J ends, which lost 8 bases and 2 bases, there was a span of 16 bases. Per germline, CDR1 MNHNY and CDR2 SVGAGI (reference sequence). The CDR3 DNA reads TGTGCCAGCTGCTCTACCGGGCACACCTACGAGCAGTACTTC. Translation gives CASCSTGHTYEQYF.

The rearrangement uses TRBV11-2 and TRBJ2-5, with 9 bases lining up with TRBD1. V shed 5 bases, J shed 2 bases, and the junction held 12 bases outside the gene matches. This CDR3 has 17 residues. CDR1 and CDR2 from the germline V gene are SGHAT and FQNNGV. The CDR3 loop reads CASSPHGQGRNQETQYF. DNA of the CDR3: TGTGCCAGCAGCCCCCATGGACAGGGGAGAAATCAAGAGACCCAGTACTTC.

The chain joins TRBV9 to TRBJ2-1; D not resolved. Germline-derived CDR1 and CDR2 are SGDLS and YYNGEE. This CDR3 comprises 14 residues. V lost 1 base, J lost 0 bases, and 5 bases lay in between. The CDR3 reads CASSVTLSYNEQFF. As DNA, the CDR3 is TGTGCCAGCAGCGTAACACTCTCCTACAATGAGCAGTTCTTC.

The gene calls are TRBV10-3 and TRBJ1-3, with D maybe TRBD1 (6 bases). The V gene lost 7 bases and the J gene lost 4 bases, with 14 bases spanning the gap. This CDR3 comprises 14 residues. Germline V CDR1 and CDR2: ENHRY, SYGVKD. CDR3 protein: CAIKGGIGGNTIYF. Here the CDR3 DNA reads TGTGCCATCAAGGGGGGCATTGGAGGAAACACCATATATTTT.

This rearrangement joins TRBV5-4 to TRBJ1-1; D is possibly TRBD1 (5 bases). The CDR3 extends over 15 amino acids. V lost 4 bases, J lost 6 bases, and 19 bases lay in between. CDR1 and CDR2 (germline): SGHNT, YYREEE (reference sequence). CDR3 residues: CASSLGGGKGAEAFF. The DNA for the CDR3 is TGTGCCAGCAGCCTGGGCGGGGGTAAAGGCGCTGAAGCTTTCTTT. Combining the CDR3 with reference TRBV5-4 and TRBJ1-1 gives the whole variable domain ETGVTQSPTHLIKTRGQQVTLRCSSQSGHNTVSWYQQALGQGPQFIFQYYREEENGRGNFPPRFSGLQFPNYSSELNVNALELDDSALYLCASSLGGGKGAEAFFGQGTRLTVV.

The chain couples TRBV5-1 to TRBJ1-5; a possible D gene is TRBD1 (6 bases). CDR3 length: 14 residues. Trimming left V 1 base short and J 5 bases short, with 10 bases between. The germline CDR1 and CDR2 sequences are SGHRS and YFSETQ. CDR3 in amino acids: CASSLWGADQPQHF. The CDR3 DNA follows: TGCGCCAGCAGCTTGTGGGGGGCCGATCAGCCCCAGCATTTT.

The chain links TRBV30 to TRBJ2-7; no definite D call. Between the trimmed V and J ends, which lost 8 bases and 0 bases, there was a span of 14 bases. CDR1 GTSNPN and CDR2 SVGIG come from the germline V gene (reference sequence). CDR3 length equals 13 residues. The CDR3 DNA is TGTGCCAAAAGAACCGCAGGCTCCTACGAGCAGTACTTC. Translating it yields CAKRTAGSYEQYF.

Here the CDR3 DNA reads TGTGCCATCAGTGAGGGGGGACAGGGCACCTACAATGAGCAGTTCTTC. Protein: CAISEGGQGTYNEQFF. The rearrangement uses TRBV10-3 and TRBJ2-1, with 9 positions matching TRBD1. This CDR3 has 16 amino acids. CDR1 is ENHRY and CDR2 is SYGVKD in the germline V gene. J gave up 2 bases and V 2 bases, and 4 bases lay outside the gene matches.

CDR3: CASSQTGGPTSEQFF. CDR3 DNA: TGCGCCAGCAGCCAGACGGGAGGGCCAACTAGTGAGCAGTTCTTC. The genes are TRBV4-1 and TRBJ2-1; TRBD2 matches 8 bases. This CDR3 is built from 15 residues. V was clipped by 3 bases and J by 9 bases; unmatched bases: 10. In germline, CDR1 is MGHRA, CDR2 YSYEKL.

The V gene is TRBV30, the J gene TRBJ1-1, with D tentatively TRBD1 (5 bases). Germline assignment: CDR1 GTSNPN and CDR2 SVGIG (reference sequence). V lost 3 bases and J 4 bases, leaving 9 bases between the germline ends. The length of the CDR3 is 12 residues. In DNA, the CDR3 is TGTGCCTGGAGGGCAGGGCGCACTGAAGCTTTCTTT. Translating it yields CAWRAGRTEAFF.

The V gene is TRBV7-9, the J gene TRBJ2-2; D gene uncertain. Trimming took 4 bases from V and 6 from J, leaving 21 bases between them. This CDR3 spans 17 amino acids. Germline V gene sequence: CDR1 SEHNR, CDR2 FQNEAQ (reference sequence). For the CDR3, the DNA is TGTGCCAGCAGCTCCCTAAGGCTAGGTCAAGAACCCGGGGAGCTGTTTTTT. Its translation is CASSSLRLGQEPGELFF.

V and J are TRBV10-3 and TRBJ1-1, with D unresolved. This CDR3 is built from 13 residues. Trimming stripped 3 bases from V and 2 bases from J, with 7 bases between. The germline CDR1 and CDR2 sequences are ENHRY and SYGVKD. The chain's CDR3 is CAISEYTNTEAFF. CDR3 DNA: TGTGCCATCAGTGAATATACAAACACTGAAGCTTTCTTT.

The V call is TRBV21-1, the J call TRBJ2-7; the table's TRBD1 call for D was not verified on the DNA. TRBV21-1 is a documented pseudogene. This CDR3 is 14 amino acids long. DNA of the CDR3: TGTGCCAGCAGCAAGACAGGGGGAGCCGGCGAGCAGTACTTC. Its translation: CASSKTGGAGEQYF.

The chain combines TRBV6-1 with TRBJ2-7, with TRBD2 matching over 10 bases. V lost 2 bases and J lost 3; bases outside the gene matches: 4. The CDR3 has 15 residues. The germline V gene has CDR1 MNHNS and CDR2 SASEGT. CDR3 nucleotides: TGTGCCAGCAGTGAACAGCGGGAGGGCCTCTACGAGCAGTACTTC. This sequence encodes CASSEQREGLYEQYF.

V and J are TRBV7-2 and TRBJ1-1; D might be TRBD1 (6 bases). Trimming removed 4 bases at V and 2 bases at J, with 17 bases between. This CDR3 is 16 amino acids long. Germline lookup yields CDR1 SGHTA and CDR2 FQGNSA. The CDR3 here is CASSWTGTQANTEAFF. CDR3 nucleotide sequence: TGTGCCAGCAGCTGGACCGGGACACAAGCTAACACTGAAGCTTTCTTT.

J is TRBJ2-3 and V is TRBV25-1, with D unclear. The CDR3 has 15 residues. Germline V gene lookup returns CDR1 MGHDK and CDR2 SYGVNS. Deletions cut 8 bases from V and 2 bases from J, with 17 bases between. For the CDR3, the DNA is TGTGCCAGCGCCACCGTAGGACCGTTCACAGATACGCAGTATTTT. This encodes CASATVGPFTDTQYF.

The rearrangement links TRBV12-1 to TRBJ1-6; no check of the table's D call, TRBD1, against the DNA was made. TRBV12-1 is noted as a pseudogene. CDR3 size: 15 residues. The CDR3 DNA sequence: TGTGCCAGCAGCTTTCTGGCAGAATATAATTCACCCCTCCACTTT. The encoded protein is CASSFLAEYNSPLHF.

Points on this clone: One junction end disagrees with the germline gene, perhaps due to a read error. In DNA, the CDR3 is TGTGCCAGCAGTGACTGGACTCCTTTGGTTTTT. This encodes CASSDWTPLVF. This chain connects TRBV6-1 to TRBJ1-4; unclear D gene. Germline V CDR1 and CDR2: MNHNS, SASEGT. The CDR3 is 11 residues long.

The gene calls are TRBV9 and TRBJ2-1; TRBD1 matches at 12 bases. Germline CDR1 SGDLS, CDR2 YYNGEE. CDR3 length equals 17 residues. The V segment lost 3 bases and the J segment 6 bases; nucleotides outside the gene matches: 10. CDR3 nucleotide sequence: TGTGCCAGCAGCGCCCAGGCGGGACAGGGGGCACGCAATGAGCAGTTCTTC. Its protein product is CASSAQAGQGARNEQFF.

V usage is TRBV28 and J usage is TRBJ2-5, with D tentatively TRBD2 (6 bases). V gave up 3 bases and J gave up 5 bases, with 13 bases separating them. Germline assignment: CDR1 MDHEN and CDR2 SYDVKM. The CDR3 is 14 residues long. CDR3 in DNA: TGTGCCAGCAGTTTCCCAGGAGGGAAGGAGACCCAGTACTTC. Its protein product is CASSFPGGKETQYF.

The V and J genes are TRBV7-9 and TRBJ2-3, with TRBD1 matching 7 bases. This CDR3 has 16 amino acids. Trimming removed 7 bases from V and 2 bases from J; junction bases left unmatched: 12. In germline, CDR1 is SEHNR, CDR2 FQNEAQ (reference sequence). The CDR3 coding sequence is TGTGCCAGCACCATGGATGGACAGGCCCTCACAGATACGCAGTATTTT. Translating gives CASTMDGQALTDTQYF.

The CDR3, as DNA: TGTGCCAGCAGCCCAATCGGACTAGCCCTAGAGACCCAGTACTTC. Protein sequence: CASSPIGLALETQYF. The chain employs TRBV28 and TRBJ2-5; the match to TRBD2 covers 8 bases. Looked up from germline, CDR1 is MDHEN and CDR2 is SYDVKM. This CDR3 region has 15 residues. Trimming cost V 6 bases and J 4 bases; bases outside gene matches: 10.